This T cell receptor beta chain was sequenced during a study of Graves' ophthalmopathy and Graves' hyperthyroidism. Ineligible for inclusion were patients with other autoimmune diseases, uncontrolled infections, pregnancy or lactation. Fresh peripheral blood, 10 ml, was the PBMC source. Using RNA transcripts, the TCR beta CDR3 regions were amplified. Second-round multiplex PCR followed a first-round RT-PCR using HTBI primers. From the multiplex PCR reads, TCRdb called clonotypes with MiXCR, one entry per CDR3 protein. Counted here are 740,000 or so distinct CDR3 sequences, 40% occurring once; the ten biggest clones make up around 40%. CDR3 length: 15 amino acids. The ends lost 4 bases at V and 2 bases at J; junction bases unmatched: 7. Germline values: CDR1 LNHDA, CDR2 SQIVND (reference sequence).

Sequenced: peripheral blood. The TCR was taken from an adult man with Graves' ophthalmopathy. The chain combines TRBV19 with TRBJ2-7, with 8 bases that match TRBD2. The CDR3 protein is CASSTKRGPTYEQYF. For the CDR3, the DNA is TGTGCCAGTAGTACTAAGCGGGGGCCCACCTACGAGCAGTACTTC.